Each of the 29 T cell receptor beta chains below was sequenced from the same sample in a study of T-cell reconstitution after alpha-beta-depleted transplantation in children. Preparation of the TCRbeta library was carried out with unique molecular identifiers. TCRdb reprocessed the PCR reads with MiXCR, giving one entry per CDR3 protein. Of approximately 510,000 distinct CDR3 sequences listed, approximately 16% are singletons. The input for sequencing was PBMCs from the stem cell graft donor, taken from the stem cell graft. The source is a human donor who donated a stem cell graft to a child with acute lymphoblastic leukemia.

This clonotype was seen a handful of times. The genes are TRBV4-1 and TRBJ2-4; 8 nucleotides line up with TRBD2. Trimming at V came to 3 bases and at J to 2 bases, leaving 9 bases not matched to a gene. The CDR3 sequence is 17 residues long. Germline values: CDR1 MGHRA, CDR2 YSYEKL. The chain's CDR3 is CASSQSSGSRTKNIQYF. For the CDR3, the DNA is TGCGCCAGCAGCCAGTCAAGCGGGAGTCGGACCAAAAACATTCAGTACTTC.

The genes are TRBV7-3 and TRBJ2-2; unclear D gene. The CDR3 totals 12 residues. Germline values: CDR1 SGHTA, CDR2 FQGTGA. Between the trimmed V and J ends, which lost 5 bases and 7 bases, there was a span of 8 bases. The CDR3 sequence is CASSSRNGELFF. In DNA, the CDR3 is TGTGCCAGCAGCAGTAGAAACGGGGAGCTGTTTTTT.

A few counts support this clonotype. This rearrangement joins TRBV27 to TRBJ2-1, with TRBD2 identical over 8 bases. V shed 2 bases and J 5 bases; nucleotides not matched to a gene: 11. Germline values: CDR1 MNHEY, CDR2 SMNVEV (reference sequence). The CDR3 sequence is 17 residues long. The CDR3 here is CASSLNAGGNTHNEQFF. The CDR3 DNA is TGTGCCAGCAGTTTAAATGCGGGAGGAAATACCCACAATGAGCAGTTCTTC.

The chain couples TRBV15 to TRBJ2-7; D remains ambiguous. V lost 1 base to trimming and J lost 3 bases, with 10 bases between them. There are 14 residues in the CDR3. Per the germline V gene, CDR1 is LNHNV and CDR2 is YYDKDF (reference sequence). CDR3 loop: CATSRGSSRYEQYF. CDR3 in DNA: TGTGCCACCAGCAGAGGGTCAAGCCGCTACGAGCAGTACTTC. Together with reference TRBV15 and TRBJ2-7, the CDR3 gives the full variable domain: DAMVIQNPRYQVTQFGKPVTLSCSQTLNHNVMYWYQQKSSQAPKLLFHYYDKDFNNEADTPDNFQSRRPNTSFCFLDIRSPGLGDTAMYLCATSRGSSRYEQYFGPGTRLTVT.

The chain carries TRBV20-1 and TRBJ1-1, with D hard to call. There are 11 residues in the CDR3. CDR1 and CDR2 from the germline V gene are DFQATT and SNEGSKA (reference sequence). Trimming stripped 6 bases from V and 0 bases from J, with 5 bases between. In DNA, the CDR3 is TGCAGTGCCTGGATGAACACTGAAGCTTTCTTT. Translation gives CSAWMNTEAFF.

About this clonotype itself: With a much larger clone just one base away, this may be a read error. The chain is built from TRBV5-1 and TRBJ2-3; 8 bases map to TRBD1. CDR3 length equals 15 residues. CDR1 is SGHRS, CDR2 YFSETQ, per germline. CDR3 sequence: CASSLGTGSTDPQYF. CDR3 DNA sequence: TGCGCCAGCAGCTTGGGGACAGGGAGCACAGATCCGCAGTATTTT.

The chain combines TRBV12-3 or TRBV12-4 with TRBJ2-7, with TRBD1 matching over 8 bases. Trimming cost V 6 bases and J 6 bases; bases outside gene matches: 13. The CDR3 loop spans 15 amino acids. The CDR3 reads CASSRDRTVLSEQYF. CDR3 nucleotides: TGTGCCAGCAGCCGGGACAGGACGGTTCTTTCCGAGCAGTACTTC.

This clonotype was seen a few times. V and J are TRBV12-3 or TRBV12-4 and TRBJ2-7; TRBD2 matches at 7 bases. The CDR3 spans 16 residues. V lost 3 bases, J lost 5 bases, and 13 bases stayed unmatched. For the CDR3, the DNA is TGTGCCAGCAGTTTTTATTCCGGGAGGAGGGAGGACGAGCAGTACTTC. Amino acid sequence: CASSFYSGRREDEQYF.

This rearrangement joins TRBV27 to TRBJ2-5; D remains unclear. The CDR3 covers 15 residues. V shed 1 base and J shed 2 bases, with 11 bases lying between them. CDR1 is MNHEY and CDR2 is SMNVEV in the germline V gene (reference sequence). CDR3 sequence reads: CASSLFIGFQETQYF. The CDR3 DNA follows: TGTGCCAGCAGTTTATTTATAGGGTTTCAAGAGACCCAGTACTTC.

There are a few counts of this clonotype. The V call is TRBV4-1, the J call TRBJ2-3, with D possibly matching TRBD1 (7 bases). V was trimmed by 1 base and J by 3 bases, leaving 14 bases between them. The V gene's germline CDR1 is MGHRA and CDR2 YSYEKL. The CDR3 extends over 16 amino acids. The CDR3 nucleotides read TGCGCCAGCAGCCAAGGGTACGGGGGACAGACAGATACGCAGTATTTT. Translated, it gives CASSQGYGGQTDTQYF.

The table lists this clonotype with a count of one. The J gene is TRBJ2-7, the V gene TRBV6-1; tentatively, D is TRBD2 (7 bases). From germline, CDR1 is MNHNS and CDR2 SASEGT. This CDR3 is 15 amino acids long. Trimming took 5 bases from V and 1 from J, leaving 15 bases between them. CDR3 coding DNA: TGTGCCAGCAGTCCCCACAGGGAGGGATCCTACGAGCAGTACTTC. Amino acid sequence: CASSPHREGSYEQYF.

This clonotype was counted between two and nine times. This chain connects TRBV7-7 to TRBJ2-5; a possible D gene is TRBD1 (6 bases). V was trimmed by 0 bases and J by 5 bases, leaving 10 bases between them. The germline gives CDR1 SSHAT, CDR2 FNYEAQ (reference sequence). The CDR3 runs 14 residues. The CDR3 spells CASSLAGTRETQYF. CDR3 nucleotides: TGTGCCAGCAGCTTAGCAGGGACAAGGGAGACCCAGTACTTC.

V usage is TRBV4-1 and J usage is TRBJ1-1; no reliable D call. Trimming removed 0 bases at V and 1 base at J, with 9 bases between. The CDR3 extends over 15 amino acids. Germline assignment: CDR1 MGHRA and CDR2 YSYEKL. The CDR3 DNA reads as TGCGCCAGCAGCCAAGATCGGGCCGGGAACACTGAAGCTTTCTTT. Its translation: CASSQDRAGNTEAFF.

The V call is TRBV27, the J call TRBJ2-1, with D perhaps being TRBD1 or TRBD2 (5 bases each). Germline V lookup: CDR1 MNHEY, CDR2 SMNVEV (reference sequence). CDR3 length: 15 residues. V lost 4 bases and J 6 bases, leaving 16 bases between the germline ends. Here the CDR3 DNA reads TGTGCCAGCAGTTCTACACGACTGAGGGGCAATGAGCAGTTCTTC. Translating gives CASSSTRLRGNEQFF.

This clonotype was counted between two and nine times. This chain links TRBV5-1 with TRBJ2-1; D uncertain. CDR1 and CDR2 from the germline V gene are SGHRS and YFSETQ. The germline V and J ends were trimmed by 5 bases and 9 bases, with 9 bases remaining between them. The CDR3 is made up of 11 amino acids. CDR3 sequence reads: CASSGRGEQFF. CDR3 DNA sequence: TGCGCCAGCAGTGGTCGAGGTGAGCAGTTCTTC.

J is TRBJ2-2 and V is TRBV7-3; D unclear. The length of the CDR3 is 14 residues. Germline lookup yields CDR1 SGHTA and CDR2 FQGTGA. Trimming took 1 base from V and 2 from J, leaving 5 bases between them. The CDR3 reads CASSLKQNTGELFF. The CDR3 nucleotides read TGTGCCAGCAGCTTAAAGCAAAACACCGGGGAGCTGTTTTTT.

This clonotype showed up just a few times. This sequence joins TRBV20-1 and TRBJ2-1; D gene unclear. Germline CDR1 reads DFQATT; CDR2 reads SNEGSKA (reference sequence). This CDR3 is built from 13 residues. V shed 5 bases and J shed 7 bases, with 15 bases lying between them. The CDR3 DNA reads as TGCAGTGCTCAACCCATTTGGGTGAATGAGCAGTTCTTC. Its translation: CSAQPIWVNEQFF.

Only a few counts were recorded for this clonotype. This rearrangement joins TRBV4-1 to TRBJ2-3; the D gene is possibly TRBD2 (5 bases). Germline CDR1 is MGHRA and CDR2 is YSYEKL. This CDR3 is 12 amino acids long. Trimming cost V 4 bases and J 10 bases, with 12 bases left between them. This chain's CDR3 is CASSPQRGSQYF. Written as DNA, the CDR3 is TGCGCCAGCAGCCCCCAGAGAGGGTCGCAGTATTTT.

The chain employs TRBV25-1 and TRBJ2-3; perhaps TRBD1 as D (6 bases). The CDR3 totals 15 residues. The germline CDR1 and CDR2 sequences are MGHDK and SYGVNS. Trimming pared 4 bases from V and 5 bases from J, leaving 16 bases between. In DNA, the CDR3 is TGTGCCAGCAGTGGAGGACAGTTTGTAAGAGATACGCAGTATTTT. Translation gives CASSGGQFVRDTQYF.

The chain is built from TRBV12-3 or TRBV12-4 and TRBJ1-2, with 8 nucleotides matching TRBD1. The length of the CDR3 is 15 residues. With V trimmed by 6 bases and J by 0 bases, 6 bases remained unmatched. CDR3 in DNA: TGTGCCAGCAGCCTCACAGGGGGAACTAACTATGGCTACACCTTC. Encoded protein: CASSLTGGTNYGYTF.

There are a few counts of this clonotype. The CDR3 nucleotides read TGTGCCAGCAGCTTGGGGCCTCTGGAAAAACTGTTTTTT. Translated, it gives CASSLGPLEKLFF. V gene TRBV5-5 combines with J gene TRBJ1-4, with D hard to call. The V end was cut by 0 bases, the J end by 8 bases, with 8 bases between. Germline CDR1 reads SGHKS; CDR2 reads YYEKEE (reference sequence). The CDR3 length is 13 residues.

The table lists this clonotype with many counts. J is TRBJ2-7 and V is TRBV2; 8 bases fit TRBD2. The germline CDR1 and CDR2 sequences are SNHLY and FYNNEI. V was pared by 6 bases and J by 0 bases, with 7 bases of the junction left unmatched. This CDR3 spans 15 amino acids. CDR3: CASSGTSGSSYEQYF. In nucleotides, the CDR3 is TGTGCCAGCAGCGGAACTAGCGGAAGCTCCTACGAGCAGTACTTC.

The genes are TRBV19 and TRBJ2-1; D remains ambiguous. In germline, CDR1 is LNHDA, CDR2 SQIVND (reference sequence). The CDR3 has 14 residues. Trimming took 1 base from V and 9 from J, leaving 13 bases between them. CDR3 sequence: CASSIVERALEQFF. The CDR3 DNA reads TGTGCCAGTAGTATAGTAGAGCGAGCCCTTGAGCAGTTCTTC.

This clonotype has just a few counts. V usage is TRBV20-1 and J usage is TRBJ1-5; the D is unclear. CDR1 DFQATT and CDR2 SNEGSKA come from the germline V gene (reference sequence). CDR3 length: 14 amino acids. The germline V and J ends were trimmed by 6 bases and 3 bases, with 15 bases remaining between them. The DNA of the CDR3 is TGCAGTGCGATGCCCCTTTTCCCCAATCAGCCCCAGCATTTT. This sequence encodes CSAMPLFPNQPQHF.

CDR3 bases: TGCGCCAGCAGAGGACTAGCGTCTAGCACAGATACGCAGTATTTT. Amino acids: CASRGLASSTDTQYF. V gene TRBV4-1 combines with J gene TRBJ2-3; 9 bases line up with TRBD2. From germline, CDR1 is MGHRA and CDR2 YSYEKL. This CDR3 is 15 amino acids long. The V gene end was trimmed by 6 bases and the J gene end by 0 bases; junction bases not matched to a gene: 4.

This clonotype has only a few counts. This chain connects TRBV20-1 to TRBJ1-3; D unclear. Germline lookup yields CDR1 DFQATT and CDR2 SNEGSKA (reference sequence). The V and J ends lost 1 base and 0 bases respectively, with 10 bases between them. This CDR3 region has 15 residues. The CDR3, as DNA: TGCAGTGCTAGAGGGATCCGGAGCTCTGGAAACACCATATATTTT. The encoded protein is CSARGIRSSGNTIYF.

This clonotype was seen more than once but under ten times. The chain has TRBV6-1 and TRBJ1-1; D gene ambiguous. CDR1 is MNHNS, CDR2 SASEGT, per germline. Trimming removed 6 bases at V and 3 bases at J, with 11 bases between. The CDR3 loop spans 13 amino acids. For the CDR3, the DNA is TGTGCCAGCAGATTTGGGCAGGACACTGAAGCTTTCTTT. Protein: CASRFGQDTEAFF.

The chain uses TRBV7-6 and TRBJ2-1; 8 positions agree with TRBD2. Trimming removed 0 bases from V and 8 bases from J; junction bases left unmatched: 9. This CDR3 region has 16 residues. The germline V gene has CDR1 SGHVS and CDR2 FNYEAQ. The CDR3 DNA reads as TGTGCCAGCAGCTTAGCCCCTTTTAGCGGGATCCATGAGCAGTTCTTC. It encodes CASSLAPFSGIHEQFF.

This chain joins TRBV29-1 and TRBJ1-3; D is undetermined. Germline CDR1 and CDR2: SQVTM and ANQGSEA. The V end lost 3 bases, the J end lost 2 bases, and 11 bases lay between the germline ends. The length of the CDR3 is 14 residues. As DNA, the CDR3 is TGCAGCGTTGAGGCCTACGATACTGGAAACACCATATATTTT. This gives the protein CSVEAYDTGNTIYF.